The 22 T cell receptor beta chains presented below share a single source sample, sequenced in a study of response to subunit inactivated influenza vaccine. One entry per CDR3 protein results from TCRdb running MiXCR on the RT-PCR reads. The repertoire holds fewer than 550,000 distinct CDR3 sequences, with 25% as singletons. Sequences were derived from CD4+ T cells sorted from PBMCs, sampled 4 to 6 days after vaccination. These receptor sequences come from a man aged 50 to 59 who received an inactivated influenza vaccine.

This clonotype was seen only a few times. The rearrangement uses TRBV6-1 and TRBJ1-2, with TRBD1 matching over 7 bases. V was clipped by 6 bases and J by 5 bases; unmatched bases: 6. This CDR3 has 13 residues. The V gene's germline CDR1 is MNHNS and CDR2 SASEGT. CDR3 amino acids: CASRSGGRYGYTF. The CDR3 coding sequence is TGTGCCAGCAGGTCAGGGGGTCGGTATGGCTACACCTTC.

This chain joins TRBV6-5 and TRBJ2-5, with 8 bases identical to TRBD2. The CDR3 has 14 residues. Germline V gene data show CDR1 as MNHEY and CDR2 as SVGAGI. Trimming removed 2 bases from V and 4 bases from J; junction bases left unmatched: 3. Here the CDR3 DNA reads TGTGCCAGCAGTTACGGGCTAGCGGGAGAGACCCAGTACTTC. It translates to CASSYGLAGETQYF.

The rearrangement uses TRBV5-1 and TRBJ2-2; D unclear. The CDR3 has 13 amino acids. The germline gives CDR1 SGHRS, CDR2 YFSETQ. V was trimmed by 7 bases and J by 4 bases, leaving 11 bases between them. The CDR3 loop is CASHESGTGELFF. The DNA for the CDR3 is TGCGCCAGCCACGAGTCAGGCACCGGGGAGCTGTTTTTT.

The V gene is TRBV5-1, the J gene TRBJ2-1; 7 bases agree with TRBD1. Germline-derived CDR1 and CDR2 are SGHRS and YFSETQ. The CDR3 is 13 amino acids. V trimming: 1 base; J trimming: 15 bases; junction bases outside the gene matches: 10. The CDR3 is CASSLFRDSPRFF. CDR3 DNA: TGCGCCAGCAGCTTGTTCCGGGACAGCCCTCGGTTCTTC. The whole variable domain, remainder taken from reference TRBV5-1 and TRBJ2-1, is KAGVTQTPRYLIKTRGQQVTLSCSPISGHRSVSWYQQTPGQGLQFLFEYFSETQRNKGNFPGRFSGRQFSNSRSEMNVSTLELGDSALYLCASSLFRDSPRFFGPGTRLTVL.

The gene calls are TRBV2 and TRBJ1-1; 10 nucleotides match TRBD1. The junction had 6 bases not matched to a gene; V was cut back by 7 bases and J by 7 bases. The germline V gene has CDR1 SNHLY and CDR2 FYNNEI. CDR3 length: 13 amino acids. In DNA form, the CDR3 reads TGTGCCAGCAAGGGACAGGGGAAGGGTGAAGCTTTCTTT. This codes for CASKGQGKGEAFF. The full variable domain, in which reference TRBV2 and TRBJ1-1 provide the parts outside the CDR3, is EPEVTQTPSHQVTQMGQEVILRCVPISNHLYFYWYRQILGQKVEFLVSFYNNEISEKSEIFDDQFSVERPDGSNFTLKIRSTKLEDSAMYFCASKGQGKGEAFFGQGTRLTVV.

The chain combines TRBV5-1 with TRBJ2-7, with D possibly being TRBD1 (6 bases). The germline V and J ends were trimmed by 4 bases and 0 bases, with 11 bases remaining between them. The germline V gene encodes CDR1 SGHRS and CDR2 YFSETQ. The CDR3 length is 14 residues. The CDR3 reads CASSRRDNSYEQYF. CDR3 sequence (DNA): TGCGCCAGCAGCCGCCGGGACAACTCCTACGAGCAGTACTTC.

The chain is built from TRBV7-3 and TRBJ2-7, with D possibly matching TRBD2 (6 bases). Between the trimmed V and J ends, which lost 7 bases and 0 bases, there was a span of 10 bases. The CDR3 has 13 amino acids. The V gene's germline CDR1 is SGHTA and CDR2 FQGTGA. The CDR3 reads CASTGDFSYEQYF. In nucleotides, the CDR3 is TGTGCCAGCACCGGGGACTTCTCCTACGAGCAGTACTTC.

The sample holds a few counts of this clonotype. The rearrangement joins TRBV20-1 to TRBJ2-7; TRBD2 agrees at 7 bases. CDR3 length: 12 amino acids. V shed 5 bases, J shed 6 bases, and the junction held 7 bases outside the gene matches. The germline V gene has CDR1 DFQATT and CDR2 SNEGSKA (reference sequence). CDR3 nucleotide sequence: TGCAGTGCTGGGGGACTAATCGGCGAGCAGTACTTC. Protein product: CSAGGLIGEQYF.

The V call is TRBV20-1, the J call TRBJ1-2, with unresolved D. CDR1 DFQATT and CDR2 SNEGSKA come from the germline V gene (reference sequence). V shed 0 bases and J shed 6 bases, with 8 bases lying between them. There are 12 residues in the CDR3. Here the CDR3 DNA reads TGCAGTGCTAGAGATGGAGGGAATGGCTACACCTTC. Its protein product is CSARDGGNGYTF.

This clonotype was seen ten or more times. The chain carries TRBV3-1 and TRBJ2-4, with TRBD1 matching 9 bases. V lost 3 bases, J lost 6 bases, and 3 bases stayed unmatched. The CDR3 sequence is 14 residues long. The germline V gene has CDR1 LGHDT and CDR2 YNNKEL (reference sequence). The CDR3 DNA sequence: TGTGCCAGCAGCCAGCCGGGACAGGGAAACATTCAGTACTTC. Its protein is CASSQPGQGNIQYF.

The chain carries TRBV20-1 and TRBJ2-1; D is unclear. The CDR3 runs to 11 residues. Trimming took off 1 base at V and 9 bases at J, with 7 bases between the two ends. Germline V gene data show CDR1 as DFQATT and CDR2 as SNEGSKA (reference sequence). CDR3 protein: CSARVPPEQFF. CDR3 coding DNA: TGCAGTGCTAGAGTACCGCCTGAGCAGTTCTTC.

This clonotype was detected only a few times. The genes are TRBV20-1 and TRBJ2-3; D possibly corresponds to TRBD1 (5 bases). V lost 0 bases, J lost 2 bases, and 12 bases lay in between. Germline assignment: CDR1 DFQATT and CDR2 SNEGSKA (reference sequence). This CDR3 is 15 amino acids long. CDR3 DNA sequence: TGCAGTGCTAGAGACGACAGAGCAGCCACAGATACGCAGTATTTT. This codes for CSARDDRAATDTQYF.

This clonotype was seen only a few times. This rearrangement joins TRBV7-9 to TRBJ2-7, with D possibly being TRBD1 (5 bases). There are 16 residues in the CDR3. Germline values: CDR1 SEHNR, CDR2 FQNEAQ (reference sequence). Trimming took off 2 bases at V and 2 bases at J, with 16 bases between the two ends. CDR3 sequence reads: CASSLNIGAPTYEQYF. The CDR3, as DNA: TGTGCCAGCAGCTTAAATATAGGGGCCCCGACCTACGAGCAGTACTTC. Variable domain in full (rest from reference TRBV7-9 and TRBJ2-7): DTGVSQNPRHKITKRGQNVTFRCDPISEHNRLYWYRQTLGQGPEFLTYFQNEAQLEKSRLLSDRFSAERPKGSFSTLEIQRTEQGDSAMYLCASSLNIGAPTYEQYFGPGTRLTVT.

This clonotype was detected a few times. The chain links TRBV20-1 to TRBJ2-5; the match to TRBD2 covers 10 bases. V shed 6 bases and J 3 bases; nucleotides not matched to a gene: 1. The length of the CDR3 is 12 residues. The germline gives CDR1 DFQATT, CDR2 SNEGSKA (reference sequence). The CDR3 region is CSALAGEETQYF. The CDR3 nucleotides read TGCAGTGCGCTAGCGGGAGAAGAGACCCAGTACTTC.

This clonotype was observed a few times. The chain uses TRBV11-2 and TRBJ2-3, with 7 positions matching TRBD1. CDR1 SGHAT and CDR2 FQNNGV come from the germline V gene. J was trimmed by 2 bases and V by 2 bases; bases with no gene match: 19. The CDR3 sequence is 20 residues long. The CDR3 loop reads CASSLPARDSWYDDTDTQYF. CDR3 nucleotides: TGTGCCAGCAGCTTACCCGCCCGGGACAGTTGGTATGATGACACAGATACGCAGTATTTT.

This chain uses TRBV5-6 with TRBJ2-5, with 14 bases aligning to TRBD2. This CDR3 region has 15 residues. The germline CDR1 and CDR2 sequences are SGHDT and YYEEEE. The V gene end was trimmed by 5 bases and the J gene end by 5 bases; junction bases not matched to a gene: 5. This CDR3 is CASRGTSGSGETQYF. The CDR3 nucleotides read TGTGCCAGCAGGGGGACTAGCGGGAGCGGTGAGACCCAGTACTTC.

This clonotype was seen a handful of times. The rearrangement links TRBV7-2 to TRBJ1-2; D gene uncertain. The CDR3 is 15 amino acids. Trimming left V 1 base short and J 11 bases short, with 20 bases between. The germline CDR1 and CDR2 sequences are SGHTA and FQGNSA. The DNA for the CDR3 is TGTGCCAGCAGCTTAGATATGTCCCGTTCCGGGATGTACACCTTC. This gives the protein CASSLDMSRSGMYTF.

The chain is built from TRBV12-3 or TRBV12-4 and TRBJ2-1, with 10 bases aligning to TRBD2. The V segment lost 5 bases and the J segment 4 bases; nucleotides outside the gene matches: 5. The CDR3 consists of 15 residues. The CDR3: CASSAASGSYNEQFF. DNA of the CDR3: TGTGCCAGCAGTGCTGCTAGCGGGAGTTACAATGAGCAGTTCTTC.

The CDR3 spells CASHAGATYNEQFF. CDR3 in DNA: TGTGCCAGCCACGCGGGGGCGACTTACAATGAGCAGTTCTTC. The chain uses TRBV6-2 or TRBV6-3 and TRBJ2-1, with a weak D call TRBD2 (7 bases). The CDR3 extends over 14 amino acids. Trimming took 8 bases from V and 4 from J, leaving 15 bases between them. The germline CDR1 and CDR2 sequences are MNHEY and SVGEGT.

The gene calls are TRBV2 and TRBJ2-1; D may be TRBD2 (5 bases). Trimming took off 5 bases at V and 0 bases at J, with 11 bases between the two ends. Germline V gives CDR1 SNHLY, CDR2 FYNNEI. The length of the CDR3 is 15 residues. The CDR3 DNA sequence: TGTGCCAGCAGTAACCAGCGGAGCTCCTACAATGAGCAGTTCTTC. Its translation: CASSNQRSSYNEQFF.

The CDR3 loop is CSARDGGLTDTQYF. As DNA, the CDR3 is TGCAGTGCTAGAGATGGCGGTCTCACAGATACGCAGTATTTT. This chain connects TRBV20-1 to TRBJ2-3; D unresolved. This CDR3 is 14 amino acids long. The V and J ends lost 0 bases and 2 bases respectively, with 9 bases between them. Germline lookup yields CDR1 DFQATT and CDR2 SNEGSKA (reference sequence).

This CDR3 is CASSRTGPTYEQYF. The CDR3 nucleotides are TGTGCCAGCAGCAGGACAGGGCCCACATACGAGCAGTACTTC. The chain has TRBV28 and TRBJ2-7; 8 bases are shared with TRBD1. In germline, CDR1 is MDHEN, CDR2 SYDVKM. The trim removed 6 bases at V and 4 bases at J, leaving 8 bases unmatched. The CDR3 is made up of 14 amino acids.